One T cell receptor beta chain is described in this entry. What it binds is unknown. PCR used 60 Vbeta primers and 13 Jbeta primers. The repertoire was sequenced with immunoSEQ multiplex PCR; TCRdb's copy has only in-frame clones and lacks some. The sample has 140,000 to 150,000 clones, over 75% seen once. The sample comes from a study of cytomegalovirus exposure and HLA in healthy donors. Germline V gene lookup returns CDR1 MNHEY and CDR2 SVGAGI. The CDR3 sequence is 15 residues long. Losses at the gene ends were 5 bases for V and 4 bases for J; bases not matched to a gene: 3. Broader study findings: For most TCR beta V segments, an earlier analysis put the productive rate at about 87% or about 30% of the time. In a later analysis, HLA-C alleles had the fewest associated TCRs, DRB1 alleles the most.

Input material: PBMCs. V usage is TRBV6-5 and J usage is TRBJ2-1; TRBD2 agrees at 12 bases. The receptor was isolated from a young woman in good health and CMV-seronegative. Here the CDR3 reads CASSILAGGYNEQFF. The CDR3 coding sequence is TGTGCCAGCAGTATACTAGCGGGGGGATACAATGAGCAGTTCTTC.